The next 14 T cell receptor beta chains were all read from a single sample in a study of T-cell reconstitution after alpha-beta-depleted transplantation in children. During its preparation, the TCRbeta library received unique molecular identifiers. TCRdb re-called the PCR reads with MiXCR, one entry per CDR3 protein. The top ten clones hold 2% to 2.5% of a sample with a few hundred thousand distinct CDR3 sequences, about a tenth of them seen once. The sequences come from PBMCs from the stem cell graft donor, collected from the stem cell graft. The receptors were gathered from a human donor who donated a stem cell graft to a child with acute lymphoblastic leukemia.

This clonotype was observed a handful of times. This chain uses TRBV29-1 with TRBJ2-3; D unclear. V was shortened by 4 bases and J by 0 bases, with 8 bases between the two germline ends. CDR1 and CDR2 from the germline V gene are SQVTM and ANQGSEA. The CDR3 is 13 amino acids. The CDR3, as DNA: TGCAGCGTTGGTTACGGGAGCACAGATACGCAGTATTTT. The encoded protein is CSVGYGSTDTQYF.

This chain links TRBV6-1 with TRBJ1-2; 8 bases map to TRBD1. From germline, CDR1 is MNHNS and CDR2 SASEGT. The J segment lost 8 bases and the V segment lost 6 bases, leaving 8 bases of the junction unmatched. The CDR3 covers 13 residues. The CDR3 is CASSQTGVGGYTF. Written as DNA, the CDR3 is TGTGCCAGCAGCCAGACAGGGGTCGGGGGCTACACCTTC.

This clonotype was seen many times. This chain links TRBV12-3 or TRBV12-4 with TRBJ2-5; 7 positions agree with TRBD1. The CDR3 covers 14 residues. V shed 6 bases and J 3 bases; nucleotides not matched to a gene: 7. CDR3 in DNA: TGTGCCAGCAGGCGGACAGGATGGGAAGAGACCCAGTACTTC. This translates into CASRRTGWEETQYF.

This rearrangement joins TRBV12-3 or TRBV12-4 to TRBJ1-2; D is uncertain. The V and J ends lost 6 bases and 2 bases respectively, with 10 bases between them. This CDR3 is built from 13 residues. CDR3 in amino acids: CASSPLINYGYTF. CDR3 nucleotides: TGTGCCAGCAGCCCCCTCATAAACTATGGCTACACCTTC.

There are many counts of this clonotype. V usage is TRBV4-1 and J usage is TRBJ2-5; 7 bases agree with TRBD1. Trimming removed 5 bases from V and 1 base from J; junction bases left unmatched: 4. The CDR3 length is 14 residues. Germline CDR1 and CDR2: MGHRA and YSYEKL. The CDR3 reads CASSWDSLQETQYF. CDR3 bases: TGCGCCAGCAGCTGGGACAGCCTCCAAGAGACCCAGTACTTC.

The rearrangement joins TRBV27 to TRBJ1-6, with D perhaps matching TRBD1 (6 bases). Between the trimmed V and J ends, which lost 6 bases and 8 bases, there was a span of 14 bases. CDR3 length: 14 residues. The germline V gene encodes CDR1 MNHEY and CDR2 SMNVEV (reference sequence). CDR3 sequence: CASSQQGMYSPLHF. The DNA for the CDR3 is TGTGCCAGCAGCCAACAGGGAATGTATTCACCCCTCCACTTT.

The chain joins TRBV3-1 to TRBJ1-3; D is uncertain. Germline V gene lookup returns CDR1 LGHDT and CDR2 YNNKEL (reference sequence). Trimming left V 4 bases short and J 5 bases short, with 9 bases between. The CDR3 contains 13 residues. The CDR3 loop reads CASSLALRNTIYF. The CDR3, as DNA: TGTGCCAGCAGCCTCGCTCTCCGAAACACCATATATTTT.

This clonotype came up many times. The chain joins TRBV12-3 or TRBV12-4 to TRBJ2-1, with 8 bases aligning to TRBD1. This CDR3 contains 15 residues. Germline trimming cut 3 bases from V and 2 bases from J; bases unmatched to any gene: 3. CDR3 DNA sequence: TGTGCCAGCAGTTTCGGGACAGGCGCCTACAATGAGCAGTTCTTC. This translates into CASSFGTGAYNEQFF.

The rearrangement links TRBV6-1 to TRBJ1-3, with 11 bases matching TRBD1. CDR3 length: 16 amino acids. Germline values: CDR1 MNHNS, CDR2 SASEGT. V lost 6 bases and J lost 2; bases outside the gene matches: 6. The CDR3 sequence is CASSPTDRGPGNTIYF. The DNA of the CDR3 is TGTGCCAGCAGCCCGACGGACAGGGGGCCTGGAAACACCATATATTTT.

The chain recombines TRBV7-2 with TRBJ1-1; a weak D match, TRBD1 (5 bases). Germline V gene lookup returns CDR1 SGHTA and CDR2 FQGNSA. The CDR3 runs to 15 residues. V was trimmed by 2 bases and J by 4 bases, leaving 14 bases between them. The CDR3 nucleotides read TGTGCCAGCAGCTTATTGGGGGGTGGAATCACTGAAGCTTTCTTT. It encodes CASSLLGGGITEAFF.

This rearrangement joins TRBV5-1 to TRBJ2-6; 7 bases align to TRBD1. Germline trimming cut 2 bases from V and 0 bases from J; bases unmatched to any gene: 8. The CDR3 is 18 residues long. Germline V gene data show CDR1 as SGHRS and CDR2 as YFSETQ. The CDR3 loop reads CASSFTTGRNSGANVLTF. The CDR3 DNA reads TGCGCCAGCAGCTTTACGACAGGGAGAAACTCTGGGGCCAACGTCCTGACTTTC.

The CDR3 sequence: CASSFETAASSQPQHF. The CDR3 DNA follows: TGTGCCAGCAGTTTTGAAACCGCAGCATCGAGTCAGCCCCAGCATTTT. The chain is built from TRBV12-3 or TRBV12-4 and TRBJ1-5; D gene uncertain. The CDR3 length is 16 residues. The germline V and J ends were trimmed by 3 bases and 6 bases, with 18 bases remaining between them.

This clonotype was observed a few times. The chain employs TRBV20-1 and TRBJ1-5, with TRBD1 matching 7 bases. The CDR3 sequence is 14 residues long. CDR1 DFQATT and CDR2 SNEGSKA come from the germline V gene (reference sequence). Trimming removed 4 bases from V and 7 bases from J; junction bases left unmatched: 10. The CDR3 reads CSATYRGRWQPQHF. CDR3 bases: TGCAGTGCTACCTACAGGGGCCGCTGGCAGCCCCAGCATTTT.

This clonotype has only a few counts. The chain carries TRBV20-1 and TRBJ2-1, with D perhaps matching TRBD2 (6 bases). This CDR3 region has 12 residues. V dropped 7 bases and J dropped 6 bases, with 13 bases sitting between them. The germline V gene encodes CDR1 DFQATT and CDR2 SNEGSKA (reference sequence). CDR3 in DNA: TGCAGTGAAGTCGTCGGGAGCAATGAGCAGTTCTTC. This codes for CSEVVGSNEQFF.